Listed below are T cell receptor beta chains from one sample, sequenced in a study of regulatory T cells in long-lasting Graves disease. TCRdb re-derived calls from the multiplex PCR reads in MiXCR, one entry per CDR3 protein. The table has approximately 400,000 distinct CDR3 sequences, 15% seen once. In addition, the sample was reused for a study of T cells in Graves' hyperthyroidism and ophthalmopathy.

Specimen: peripheral blood mononuclear cells (PBMCs), collected at new diagnosis, from a patient treated with antithyroid drugs. These receptor sequences come from a woman aged 25 to 45 with Graves disease. Both conserved end residues are trimmed from each CDR3.

CDR3 protein	V gene	J gene
ASAWTGILGTDTQY	TRBV28	TRBJ2-3
ASSRNIGGGTAEAF	TRBV3-1	TRBJ1-1
ASSAGLAGEKGSGELF	TRBV19	TRBJ2-2
ASSLTLKATSGRAYNEQF	TRBV11-3	TRBJ2-1
ASSMEAGGNQPQH	TRBV19	TRBJ1-5
ASSLVQGTQRPYEQY	TRBV11-2	TRBJ2-7
ASSFVTGGESSYNSPLH	TRBV5-1	TRBJ1-6
ASSQGGGSRYEQY	TRBV3-1	TRBJ2-7
ASSSGQLNTEAF	TRBV27	TRBJ1-1
SAGAGYNEQF	TRBV20-1	TRBJ2-1